A single sample is the source of the 16 T cell receptor beta chains below, sequenced in a study of T cells in Graves' hyperthyroidism and ophthalmopathy (dated by TCRdb to about 2019). Library preparation was by multiplex PCR. These reads were obtained on an Illumina HiSeq 2000. TCR beta CDR3 regions were amplified from RNA transcripts. The first round of RT-PCR for the TCR CDR3 was performed with the HTBI primer set and the Qiagen OneStep RT-PCR kit. Clones were called with MiXCR by TCRdb after fastp trimmed the public reads at Q25, and only in-frame beta chains were retained. Each entry is one CDR3 protein sequence, shown with its most common DNA and genes. This sample is represented by about 290,000 distinct CDR3 sequences; roughly 15% of them were singletons. The top ten constitute 6% to 8% of the sample. Sequences were obtained from blood. All receptors derive from a woman aged 30 to 39 with Graves' hyperthyroidism that later progressed to Graves' ophthalmopathy.

This clonotype has a count of ten or more. The V gene is TRBV18, the J gene TRBJ2-1; 12 bases line up with TRBD2. The germline V gene has CDR1 KGHSH and CDR2 LQKENI. The CDR3 is 16 amino acids. With V trimmed by 4 bases and J by 6 bases, 7 bases remained unmatched. CDR3 nucleotides: TGTGCCAGCTCACAGACTAGCGGGAGTGTCACCAATGAGCAGTTCTTC. Protein sequence: CASSQTSGSVTNEQFF.

This clonotype has more than one count but fewer than ten. This chain joins TRBV4-1 and TRBJ2-1; D is ambiguous. Trimming left V 0 bases short and J 3 bases short, with 12 bases between. CDR1 is MGHRA, CDR2 YSYEKL, per germline. The CDR3 runs to 16 residues. DNA of the CDR3: TGCGCCAGCAGCCAAGATACGACCGCCATCTACAATGAGCAGTTCTTC. Encoded protein: CASSQDTTAIYNEQFF.

The V call is TRBV6-1, the J call TRBJ2-4, with 7 positions matching TRBD1. CDR1 is MNHNS, CDR2 SASEGT, per germline. This CDR3 comprises 11 residues. V was clipped by 5 bases and J by 8 bases; unmatched bases: 0. The CDR3 spells CASSQGDIQYF. In DNA form, the CDR3 reads TGTGCCAGCAGTCAGGGGGACATTCAGTACTTC.

This clonotype was seen repeatedly, ten times or more. V usage is TRBV27 and J usage is TRBJ2-3; D not certain. The CDR3 runs 16 residues. Germline CDR1 is MNHEY and CDR2 is SMNVEV (reference sequence). Trimming took 2 bases from V and 0 from J, leaving 12 bases between them. The CDR3 DNA reads as TGTGCCAGCAGTTTAGGAACCCAAGTAAGCACAGATACGCAGTATTTT. This codes for CASSLGTQVSTDTQYF.

This clonotype was recorded at least ten times. The genes are TRBV20-1 and TRBJ2-1, with D possibly matching TRBD1 (5 bases). Trimming cost V 4 bases and J 3 bases, with 10 bases left between them. The CDR3 runs 13 residues. Germline CDR1 DFQATT, CDR2 SNEGSKA (reference sequence). CDR3: CSAIRQNYNEQFF. CDR3 bases: TGCAGTGCTATAAGACAGAACTACAATGAGCAGTTCTTC.

Ten or more counts support this clonotype. This chain joins TRBV28 and TRBJ2-7; D is ambiguous. The CDR3 consists of 12 residues. Trimming pared 5 bases from V and 2 bases from J, leaving 7 bases between. CDR1 and CDR2 from the germline V gene are MDHEN and SYDVKM. The CDR3 coding sequence is TGTGCCAGCAGTCGATTCGCCTACGAGCAGTACTTC. Its translation: CASSRFAYEQYF. Using reference TRBV28 and TRBJ2-7 for the parts outside the CDR3, the full variable domain is DVKVTQSSRYLVKRTGEKVFLECVQDMDHENMFWYRQDPGLGLRLIYFSYDVKMKEKGDIPEGYSVSREKKERFSLILESASTNQTSMYLCASSRFAYEQYFGPGTRLTVT.

As for this clonotype: This clone may be a read error of a much larger clone one base away. The chain couples TRBV13 to TRBJ2-3; 12 bases map to TRBD2. V lost 8 bases and J lost 10; bases outside the gene matches: 19. The V gene's germline CDR1 is PRHDT and CDR2 FYEKMQ (reference sequence). The CDR3 has 17 residues. Written as DNA, the CDR3 is TGTGCCAGCGCCGAGAGGCTGGGACTAGCGGGTCCTTCTCCGCAGTATTTT. The encoded protein is CASAERLGLAGPSPQYF.

The sample holds many counts of this clonotype. CDR3 sequence (DNA): TGTGCCAGCAGTGCCAAGCGCGGCGGGATGAATTACGAGCAGTACTTC. The encoded protein is CASSAKRGGMNYEQYF. The chain recombines TRBV12-3 or TRBV12-4 with TRBJ2-7, with a possible D match to TRBD2 (6 bases). The ends were cut back, 5 bases at V and 4 bases at J, with 21 bases in the middle. This CDR3 has 16 amino acids.

The sample holds many counts of this clonotype. The CDR3 region is CSVEWREHTDTQYF. The CDR3 nucleotides are TGCAGCGTTGAATGGCGGGAGCACACAGATACGCAGTATTTT. The V and J genes are TRBV29-1 and TRBJ2-3; TRBD2 agrees at 7 bases. The junction had 4 bases not matched to a gene; V was cut back by 2 bases and J by 2 bases. The CDR3 is made up of 14 amino acids. The germline gives CDR1 SQVTM, CDR2 ANQGSEA.

This clonotype was seen only a few times. The chain carries TRBV19 and TRBJ1-6; 8 bases align to TRBD1. After removal of 5 bases from V and 5 bases from J, the junction contained 8 bases not matched to a gene. The CDR3 totals 16 residues. Germline-derived CDR1 and CDR2 are LNHDA and SQIVND (reference sequence). This CDR3 is CASSPAGQGNNSPLHF. CDR3 bases: TGTGCCAGTAGTCCGGCCGGACAGGGCAATAATTCACCCCTCCACTTT.

At least ten counts were recorded for this clonotype. In DNA, the CDR3 is TGCGCCAGCAGCTTGAGCCTGAGCTCCTATAATTCACCCCTCCACTTT. It yields the protein CASSLSLSSYNSPLHF. The rearrangement joins TRBV5-1 to TRBJ1-6; D is ambiguous. The V gene's germline CDR1 is SGHRS and CDR2 YFSETQ. Trimming took 1 base from V and 0 from J, leaving 8 bases between them. The CDR3 runs 16 residues.

This clonotype was recorded many times. The rearrangement uses TRBV7-9 and TRBJ2-4; D is undetermined. This CDR3 is 14 amino acids long. Germline CDR1 and CDR2: SEHNR and FQNEAQ (reference sequence). Between the trimmed V and J ends, which lost 2 bases and 0 bases, there was a span of 5 bases. The CDR3 spells CASSLSLAKNIQYF. CDR3 DNA sequence: TGTGCCAGCAGCTTAAGTCTAGCCAAAAACATTCAGTACTTC. The whole variable domain, filled in from reference TRBV7-9 and TRBJ2-4, reads DTGVSQNPRHKITKRGQNVTFRCDPISEHNRLYWYRQTLGQGPEFLTYFQNEAQLEKSRLLSDRFSAERPKGSFSTLEIQRTEQGDSAMYLCASSLSLAKNIQYFGAGTRLSVL.

This clonotype was counted many times. The chain combines TRBV11-2 with TRBJ2-3; D is possibly TRBD2 (6 bases). Germline-derived CDR1 and CDR2 are SGHAT and FQNNGV. CDR3 length: 15 amino acids. Trimming shortened V by 1 base and J by 4 bases, and 12 bases separated the two germline ends. CDR3 coding DNA: TGTGCCAGCAGCTTAGGTCTAGCGATGGCAGATACGCAGTATTTT. Protein sequence: CASSLGLAMADTQYF. Combining the CDR3 with reference TRBV11-2 and TRBJ2-3 gives the whole variable domain EAGVAQSPRYKIIEKRQSVAFWCNPISGHATLYWYQQILGQGPKLLIQFQNNGVVDDSQLPKDRFSAERLKGVDSTLKIQPAKLEDSAVYLCASSLGLAMADTQYFGPGTRLTVL.

The V and J genes are TRBV19 and TRBJ2-3; 7 bases fit TRBD2. CDR1 is LNHDA and CDR2 is SQIVND in the germline V gene (reference sequence). This CDR3 is built from 18 residues. The J segment lost 4 bases and the V segment lost 1 base, leaving 14 bases of the junction unmatched. The CDR3 coding sequence is TGTGCCAGTAGTATAGGATGGCGGGAGAAGAGGAGCGCAGATACGCAGTATTTT. Protein sequence: CASSIGWREKRSADTQYF.

CDR3 bases: TGTGCCAGCAGTGAGGGACTAGCGGGACCTTTTGTTAATGAGCAGTTCTTC. This gives the protein CASSEGLAGPFVNEQFF. This chain joins TRBV6-1 and TRBJ2-1; 13 bases align to TRBD2. Germline V lookup: CDR1 MNHNS, CDR2 SASEGT. The CDR3 contains 17 residues. The ends lost 3 bases at V and 7 bases at J; junction bases unmatched: 9.

This clonotype was picked up many times. CDR3 sequence: CASSFTSGRAETQYF. The DNA of the CDR3 is TGTGCCAGCAGTTTCACTAGCGGGAGGGCAGAGACCCAGTACTTC. The V and J genes are TRBV12-3 or TRBV12-4 and TRBJ2-5, with 13 nucleotides matching TRBD2. This CDR3 comprises 15 residues. V shed 3 bases and J 4 bases; nucleotides not matched to a gene: 2.